These T cell receptor beta chains were read from a single sample in a study of patients and donors after allogeneic stem cell transplantation. TCRdb recomputed calls from the RT-PCR reads with MiXCR, one row per CDR3 protein. The top ten hold approximately 80% of the sample, which has 20,000 to 30,000 distinct CDR3 sequences, 42% seen once. Sequences were obtained from blood, either unsorted or a sorted T cell fraction (not recorded which). The origin of the receptors is a human donor who was either an allogeneic HSCT recipient or a stem cell or donor lymphocyte infusion donor (not recorded which). It is not recorded whose cells these are; they may come from a transplant donor. CDR3s include the opening cysteine and the closing phenylalanine or tryptophan.

V	J	CDR3
TRBV4-1	TRBJ1-5	CASSTEYSNQPQHF
TRBV10-3	TRBJ1-1	CAINEATGNTEAFF
TRBV11-1	TRBJ2-5	CASSLVAVTQETQYF
TRBV2	TRBJ1-1	CASIQSVMNTEAFF
TRBV27	TRBJ1-5	CASSPRQGTLSNQPQHF
TRBV7-9	TRBJ1-5	CASSLAQPAGGMSNQPQHF
TRBV7-9	TRBJ2-5	CASSLGQGMKTQYF
TRBV11-2	TRBJ2-5	CASSSWGRETQYF
TRBV10-3	TRBJ2-5	CAISDSGEETQYF
TRBV5-1	TRBJ1-1	CASRSLGGTEAFF
TRBV6-6	TRBJ2-1	CASSYNEQFF
TRBV10-2	TRBJ1-1	CASSFKTGGATEAFF
TRBV2	TRBJ2-1	CASRGGTTNEQFF
TRBV27	TRBJ1-5	CASSLHGTGAGQPQHF
TRBV27	TRBJ2-7	CASSFRAGTSYEQYF
TRBV4-1	TRBJ2-3	CASSQDWGGDTQYF